This TCR beta chain was recorded in a study of blood T cells in healthy people across ages. Germline-derived CDR1 and CDR2 are SGHRS and YFSETQ. V lost 5 bases, J lost 0 bases, and 15 bases lay in between. This CDR3 has 17 residues. A second about 7 to 12 cycle PCR used barcoded and J-beta primers. TCRdb processed the 5' RACE reads anew with MiXCR; each CDR3 protein has one entry. The table shows over 1.5 million distinct CDR3 sequences, with 49% occurring only once. The study recruited healthy Caucasian donors from Russia who were aged about 6 to 90. Peripheral blood, about 9.8 milliliters per donor, was collected. This clonotype turned up a few times. Antigen: not known. Overall study findings and caveats: Researchers judged that diversity estimates from one million T cells fell short of true values.

Sample: blood. This rearrangement joins TRBV5-1 to TRBJ2-6, with D possibly called TRBD1 or TRBD2 (5 bases each). This clonotype was obtained from a woman aged 40 to 50 in good health. CDR3 sequence: CASSSGRRLSGANVLTF. The DNA of the CDR3 is TGCGCCAGCAGTTCGGGACGGAGGCTCTCTGGGGCCAACGTCCTGACTTTC.